Shown below are 14 T cell receptor beta chains from a single sample sequenced in a study of blood T cell repertoires in COVID-19 (TCRdb year 2020). Library construction relied on the immunoSEQ multiplex PCR assay. Entries here come from immuneACCESS through TCRdb and include only in-frame sequences with V and J called. Some clones fail to appear in such tables; in the studies checked, an unresolved V gene covers under half of the shortfall, and the cause of the remainder is unknown. The sample data list over 120,000 clones, and around 86% of these were observed just once. About 11% of the sample is taken by the ten largest. The material sequenced was PBMCs or T cells enriched from blood (not recorded which). The receptor set was obtained from a man between 60 and 75 years old who had recovered from COVID-19.

The chain is built from TRBV5-4 and TRBJ2-3; 12 bases fit TRBD2. CDR1 and CDR2 (germline): SGHNT, YYREEE (reference sequence). The V and J ends lost 4 bases and 0 bases, in that order; junction bases with no gene match: 3. The CDR3 is made up of 16 amino acids. The CDR3 DNA is TGTGCCAGCAGCCTAGGACTAGCGGGGAGCACAGATACGCAGTATTTT. Amino acid sequence: CASSLGLAGSTDTQYF.

The gene calls are TRBV18 and TRBJ1-4; D is perhaps TRBD1 (5 bases). CDR1 and CDR2 (germline): KGHSH, LQKENI. V shed 2 bases and J shed 7 bases, with 11 bases lying between them. The CDR3 totals 14 residues. The DNA of the CDR3 is TGTGCCAGCTCACCAGTTTGGGGCGGTGAAAAACTGTTTTTT. Amino acid sequence: CASSPVWGGEKLFF.

This clone has a single count. The rearrangement uses TRBV18 and TRBJ1-1, with D perhaps TRBD1 (5 bases). This CDR3 has 14 residues. V was pared by 5 bases and J by 5 bases, with 15 bases between. Per the germline V gene, CDR1 is KGHSH and CDR2 is LQKENI. The CDR3 DNA follows: TGTGCCAGCTCAGAGACAGCGGCGGGGACTGAAGCTTTCTTT. Protein sequence: CASSETAAGTEAFF.

The chain employs TRBV5-6 and TRBJ1-1, with unresolved D. The CDR3 contains 15 residues. From germline, CDR1 is SGHDT and CDR2 YYEEEE. With 3 bases removed from V and 0 bases from J, the gap between germline ends came to 12 bases. The CDR3 nucleotides read TGTGCCAGCAGCTCGAGAGGCCTCATGAACACTGAAGCTTTCTTT. This codes for CASSSRGLMNTEAFF.

The rearrangement uses TRBV29-1 and TRBJ2-7, with TRBD2 matching over 13 bases. The germline gives CDR1 SQVTM, CDR2 ANQGSEA. The CDR3 extends over 14 amino acids. V dropped 6 bases and J dropped 5; count of bases not matched to a gene: 7. The CDR3 DNA is TGCAGCGTGGCCGGGACTAGCGGGATCGACGAGCAGTACTTC. Amino acid sequence: CSVAGTSGIDEQYF.

This sequence joins TRBV7-9 and TRBJ1-4; D is possibly TRBD1 (5 bases). From germline, CDR1 is SEHNR and CDR2 FQNEAQ (reference sequence). The CDR3 contains 13 residues. The ends were cut back, 1 base at V and 7 bases at J, with 7 bases in the middle. The CDR3: CASSLGTTEKLFF. Written as DNA, the CDR3 is TGTGCCAGCAGCTTAGGGACAACTGAAAAACTGTTTTTT.

The rearrangement links TRBV9 to TRBJ2-1, with 8 bases identical to TRBD2. Per germline, CDR1 SGDLS and CDR2 YYNGEE. V trimming: 0 bases; J trimming: 7 bases; junction bases outside the gene matches: 6. This CDR3 contains 15 residues. The CDR3 sequence: CASSVVGLARNEQFF. CDR3 in DNA: TGTGCCAGCAGCGTAGTCGGACTAGCTAGGAATGAGCAGTTCTTC.

This rearrangement joins TRBV18 to TRBJ1-2; TRBD1 might be the D (5 bases). The CDR3 consists of 19 residues. Trimming removed 5 bases at V and 3 bases at J, with 28 bases between. CDR1 is KGHSH and CDR2 is LQKENI in the germline V gene. The CDR3 loop is CASSSTSQPQDDHYYGYTF. CDR3 in DNA: TGTGCCAGCTCATCTACTTCCCAGCCACAGGACGACCACTACTATGGCTACACCTTC.

CDR3 bases: TGCGCCAGCAGCCTACAGGGGAGAAACACCATATATTTT. It yields the protein CASSLQGRNTIYF. The rearrangement links TRBV5-1 to TRBJ1-3; the match to TRBD1 covers 7 bases. The CDR3 runs to 13 residues. V lost 4 bases, J lost 5 bases, and 3 bases stayed unmatched. The germline gives CDR1 SGHRS, CDR2 YFSETQ.

As DNA, the CDR3 is TGTGCCAGCAGCCCTCCCGGGGCGGGAGGTTCAGAGACCCAGTACTTC. Translation gives CASSPPGAGGSETQYF. The V and J genes are TRBV9 and TRBJ2-5; TRBD2 aligns across 8 bases. The V gene's germline CDR1 is SGDLS and CDR2 YYNGEE. After removal of 4 bases from V and 4 bases from J, the junction contained 12 bases not matched to a gene. The length of the CDR3 is 16 residues.

The table lists this clone with a count of one. This chain connects TRBV7-2 to TRBJ1-1; 9 positions agree with TRBD1. CDR3 length equals 14 residues. J gave up 4 bases and V 3 bases, and 3 bases lay outside the gene matches. The V gene's germline CDR1 is SGHTA and CDR2 FQGNSA. CDR3 loop: CASSFDRGGTEAFF. The CDR3 DNA reads TGTGCCAGCAGCTTTGACAGGGGGGGCACTGAAGCTTTCTTT.

CDR3 coding DNA: TGCGCCAGCAGCAACGGACAGTCAACGGAGCAGTTCTTC. This gives the protein CASSNGQSTEQFF. The rearrangement uses TRBV5-1 and TRBJ2-1, with D possibly TRBD1 on 6 matching bases. V was shortened by 4 bases and J by 10 bases, with 15 bases between the two germline ends. CDR3 length: 13 amino acids. The germline CDR1 and CDR2 sequences are SGHRS and YFSETQ.

The chain joins TRBV9 to TRBJ2-1; D is uncertain. This CDR3 is built from 13 residues. Looked up from germline, CDR1 is SGDLS and CDR2 is YYNGEE. Trimming took off 1 base at V and 4 bases at J, with 6 bases between the two ends. This CDR3 reads CASSVNSYNEQFF. The CDR3 nucleotides read TGTGCCAGCAGCGTAAACTCGTACAATGAGCAGTTCTTC.

Comments on this clone: Its ends do not fully match the called genes, so a read error is possible. V gene TRBV7-9 combines with J gene TRBJ2-7; 8 nucleotides align to TRBD2. From germline, CDR1 is SEHNR and CDR2 FQNEAQ (reference sequence). The length of the CDR3 is 12 residues. The CDR3 sequence is CASSSGRGLGLF. Written as DNA, the CDR3 is TGTGCCAGCAGTTCAGGGAGGGGACTAGGGTTATTC. Full variable domain (remainder filled in from reference TRBV7-9 and TRBJ2-7): DTGVSQNPRHKITKRGQNVTFRCDPISEHNRLYWYRQTLGQGPEFLTYFQNEAQLEKSRLLSDRFSAERPKGSFSTLEIQRTEQGDSAMYLCASSSGRGLGLFGPGTRLTVT.